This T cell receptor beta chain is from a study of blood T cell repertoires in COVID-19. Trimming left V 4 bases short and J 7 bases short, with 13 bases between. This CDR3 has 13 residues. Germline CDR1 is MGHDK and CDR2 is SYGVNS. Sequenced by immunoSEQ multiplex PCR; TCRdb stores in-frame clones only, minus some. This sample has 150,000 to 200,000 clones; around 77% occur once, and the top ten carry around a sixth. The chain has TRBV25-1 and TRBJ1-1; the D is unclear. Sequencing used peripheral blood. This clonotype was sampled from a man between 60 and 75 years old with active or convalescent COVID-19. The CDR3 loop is CASSGTPRVEAFF. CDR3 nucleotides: TGTGCCAGCAGTGGGACTCCTAGGGTTGAAGCTTTCTTT. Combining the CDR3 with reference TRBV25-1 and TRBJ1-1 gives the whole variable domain EADIYQTPRYLVIGTGKKITLECSQTMGHDKMYWYQQDPGMELHLIHYSYGVNSTEKGDLSSESTVSRIRTEHFPLTLESARPSHTSQYLCASSGTPRVEAFFGQGTRLTVV.